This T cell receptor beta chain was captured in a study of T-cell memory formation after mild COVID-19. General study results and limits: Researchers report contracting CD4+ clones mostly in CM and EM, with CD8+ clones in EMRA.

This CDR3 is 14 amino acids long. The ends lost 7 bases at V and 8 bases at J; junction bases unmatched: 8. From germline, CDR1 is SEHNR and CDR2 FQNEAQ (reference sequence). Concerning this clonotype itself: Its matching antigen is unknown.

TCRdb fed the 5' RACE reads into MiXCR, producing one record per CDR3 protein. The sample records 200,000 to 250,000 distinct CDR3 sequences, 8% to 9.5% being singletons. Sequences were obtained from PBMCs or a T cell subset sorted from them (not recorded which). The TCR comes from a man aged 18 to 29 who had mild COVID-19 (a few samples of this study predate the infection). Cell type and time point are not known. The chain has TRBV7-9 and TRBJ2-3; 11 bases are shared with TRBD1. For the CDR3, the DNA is TGTGCCAGCACCCCCGCCGGGACAGGGGGTACGCAGTATTTT. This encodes CASTPAGTGGTQYF.